This paragraph reports one TCR beta chain. What it recognizes is unknown. Researchers report immunoSEQ v3.0 was run at survey level. The study targeted about 35,000-50,000 T-cell genomes per sample in sequencing. The assay was immunoSEQ multiplex PCR, and TCRdb's table has in-frame clones only and misses some. Here the sample spans approximately 10,000 clones, under 90% being singletons. Samples held about 0.95-10 million cryopreserved PBMC, and DNA extraction followed. The sample belongs to a study of long-term antiretroviral therapy in people with HIV. On the study more broadly: Samples collected earliest predate the 2015 immediate-ART recommendation by about a decade.

The CDR3 runs 15 residues. Trimming shortened V by 1 base and J by 2 bases, and 13 bases separated the two germline ends. The V gene's germline CDR1 is SGHDT and CDR2 YYEEEE. Whole-study findings and limits: Diversity increased after ART yet remained lower than in transplant donor controls.

The chain joins TRBV5-6 to TRBJ2-7; D might be TRBD1 (5 bases). Source: unsorted PBMCs, taken about 7 years after starting antiretroviral therapy. This TCR derives from a man aged 50 to 60 with HIV. The CDR3 protein is CASSLIMAGTYEQYF. The CDR3 bases are TGTGCCAGCAGCTTGATTATGGCAGGGACCTACGAGCAGTACTTC. Combining the CDR3 with reference TRBV5-6 and TRBJ2-7 gives the whole variable domain DAGVTQSPTHLIKTRGQQVTLRCSPKSGHDTVSWYQQALGQGPQFIFQYYEEEERQRGNFPDRFSGHQFPNYSSELNVNALLLGDSALYLCASSLIMAGTYEQYFGPGTRLTVT.